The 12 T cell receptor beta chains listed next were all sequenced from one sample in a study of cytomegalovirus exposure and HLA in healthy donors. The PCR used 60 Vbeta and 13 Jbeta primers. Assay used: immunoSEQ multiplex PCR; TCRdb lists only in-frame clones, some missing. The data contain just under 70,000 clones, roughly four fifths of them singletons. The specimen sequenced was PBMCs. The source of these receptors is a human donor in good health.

The CDR3 sequence is CASSYSNTYGYTF. In DNA form, the CDR3 reads TGTGCCAGCAGTTACTCGAATACTTATGGCTACACCTTC. The chain employs TRBV6-6 and TRBJ1-2; D is ambiguous. The CDR3 is 13 residues long. V lost 0 bases to trimming and J lost 5 bases, with 7 bases between them. Germline V gives CDR1 MNHNY, CDR2 SVGAGI (reference sequence).

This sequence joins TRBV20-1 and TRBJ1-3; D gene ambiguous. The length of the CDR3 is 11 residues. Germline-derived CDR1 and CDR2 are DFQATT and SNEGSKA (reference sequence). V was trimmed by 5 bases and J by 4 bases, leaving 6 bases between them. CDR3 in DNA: TGCAGTGCTTACAGAGGAAACACCATATATTTT. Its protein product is CSAYRGNTIYF.

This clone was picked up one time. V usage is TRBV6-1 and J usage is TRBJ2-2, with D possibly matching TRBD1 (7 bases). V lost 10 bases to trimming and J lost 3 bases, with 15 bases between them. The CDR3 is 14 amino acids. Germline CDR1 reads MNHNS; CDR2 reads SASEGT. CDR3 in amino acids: CAILRGADTGELFF. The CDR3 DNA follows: TGTGCCATTCTCAGGGGGGCTGACACCGGGGAGCTGTTTTTT.

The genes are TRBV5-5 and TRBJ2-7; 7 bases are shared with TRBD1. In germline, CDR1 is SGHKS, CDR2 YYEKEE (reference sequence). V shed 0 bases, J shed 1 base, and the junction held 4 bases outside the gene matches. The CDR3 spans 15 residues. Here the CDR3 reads CASSLGQGISYEQYF. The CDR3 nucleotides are TGTGCCAGCAGCTTGGGACAGGGTATTTCCTACGAGCAGTACTTC. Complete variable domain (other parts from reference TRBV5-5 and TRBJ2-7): DAGVTQSPTHLIKTRGQQVTLRCSPISGHKSVSWYQQVLGQGPQFIFQYYEKEERGRGNFPDRFSARQFPNYSSELNVNALLLGDSALYLCASSLGQGISYEQYFGPGTRLTVT.

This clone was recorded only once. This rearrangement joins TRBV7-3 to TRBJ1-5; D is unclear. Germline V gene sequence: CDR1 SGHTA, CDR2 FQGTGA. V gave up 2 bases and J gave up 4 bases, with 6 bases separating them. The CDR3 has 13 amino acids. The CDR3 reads CASSLGLNQPQHF. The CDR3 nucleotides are TGTGCCAGCAGCTTAGGGCTGAATCAGCCCCAGCATTTT.

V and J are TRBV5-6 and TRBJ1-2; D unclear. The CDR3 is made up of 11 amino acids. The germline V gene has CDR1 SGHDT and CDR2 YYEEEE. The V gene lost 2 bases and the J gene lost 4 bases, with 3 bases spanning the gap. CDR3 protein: CASSFSYGYTF. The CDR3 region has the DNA TGTGCCAGCAGCTTTAGCTATGGCTACACCTTC.

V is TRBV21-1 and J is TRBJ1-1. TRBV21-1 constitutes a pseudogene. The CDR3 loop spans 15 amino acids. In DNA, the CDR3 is TGTGCCAGCAGCAAAGTGCGGGAGTTGAACACTGAAGCTTTCTTT. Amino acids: CASSKVRELNTEAFF.

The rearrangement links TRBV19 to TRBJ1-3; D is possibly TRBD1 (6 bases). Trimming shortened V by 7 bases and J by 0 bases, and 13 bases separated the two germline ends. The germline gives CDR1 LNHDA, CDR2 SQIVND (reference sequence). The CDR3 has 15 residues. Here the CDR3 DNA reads TGTGCCAGTAACCCAGACAGGTCCTCTGGAAACACCATATATTTT. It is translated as CASNPDRSSGNTIYF.

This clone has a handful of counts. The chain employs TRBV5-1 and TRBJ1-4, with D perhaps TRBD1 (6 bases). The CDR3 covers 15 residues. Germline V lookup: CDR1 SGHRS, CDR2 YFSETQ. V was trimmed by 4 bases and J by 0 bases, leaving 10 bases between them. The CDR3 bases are TGCGCCAGCAGCGCCCGACAGGCAACTAATGAAAAACTGTTTTTT. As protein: CASSARQATNEKLFF.

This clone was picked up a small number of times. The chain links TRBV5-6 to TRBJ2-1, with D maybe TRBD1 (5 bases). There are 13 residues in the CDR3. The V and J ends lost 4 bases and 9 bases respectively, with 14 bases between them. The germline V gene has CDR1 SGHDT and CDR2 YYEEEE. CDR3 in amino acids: CASSMYQGGEQFF. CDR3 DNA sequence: TGTGCCAGCAGCATGTACCAGGGTGGTGAGCAGTTCTTC.

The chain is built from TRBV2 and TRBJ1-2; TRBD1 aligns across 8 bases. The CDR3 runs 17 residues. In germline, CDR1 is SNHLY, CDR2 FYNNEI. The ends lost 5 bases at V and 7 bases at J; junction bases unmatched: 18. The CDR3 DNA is TGTGCCAGCAGTCTTCCCCAACAAAATCGGGACAGGTCTGGCTACACCTTC. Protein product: CASSLPQQNRDRSGYTF.

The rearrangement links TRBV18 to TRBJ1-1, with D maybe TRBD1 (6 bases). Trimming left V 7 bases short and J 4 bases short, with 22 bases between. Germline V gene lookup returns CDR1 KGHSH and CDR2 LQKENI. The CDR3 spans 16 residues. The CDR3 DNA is TGTGCCAGCTGGACCAAGGGGGGGGGAACCTTCACTGAAGCTTTCTTT. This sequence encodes CASWTKGGGTFTEAFF. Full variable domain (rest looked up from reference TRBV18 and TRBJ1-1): NAGVMQNPRHLVRRRGQEARLRCSPMKGHSHVYWYRQLPEEGLKFMVYLQKENIIDESGMPKERFSAEFPKEGPSILRIQQVVRGDSAAYFCASWTKGGGTFTEAFFGQGTRLTVV.